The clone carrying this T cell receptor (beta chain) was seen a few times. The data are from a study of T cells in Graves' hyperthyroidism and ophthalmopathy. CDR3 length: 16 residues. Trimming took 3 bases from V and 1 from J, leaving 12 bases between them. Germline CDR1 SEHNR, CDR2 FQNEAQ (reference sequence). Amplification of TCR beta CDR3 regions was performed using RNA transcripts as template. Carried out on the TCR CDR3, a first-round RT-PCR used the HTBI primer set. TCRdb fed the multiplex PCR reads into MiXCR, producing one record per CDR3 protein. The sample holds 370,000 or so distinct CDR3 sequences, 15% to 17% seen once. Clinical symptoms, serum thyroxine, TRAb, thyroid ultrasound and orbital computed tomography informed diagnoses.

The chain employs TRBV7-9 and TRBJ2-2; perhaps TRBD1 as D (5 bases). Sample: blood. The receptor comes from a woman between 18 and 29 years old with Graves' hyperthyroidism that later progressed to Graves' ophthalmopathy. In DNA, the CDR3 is TGTGCCAGCAGCTTGATTAGCCAGGGGAACACCGGGGAGCTGTTTTTT. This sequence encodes CASSLISQGNTGELFF. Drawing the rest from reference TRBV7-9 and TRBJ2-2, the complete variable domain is DTGVSQNPRHKITKRGQNVTFRCDPISEHNRLYWYRQTLGQGPEFLTYFQNEAQLEKSRLLSDRFSAERPKGSFSTLEIQRTEQGDSAMYLCASSLISQGNTGELFFGEGSRLTVL.